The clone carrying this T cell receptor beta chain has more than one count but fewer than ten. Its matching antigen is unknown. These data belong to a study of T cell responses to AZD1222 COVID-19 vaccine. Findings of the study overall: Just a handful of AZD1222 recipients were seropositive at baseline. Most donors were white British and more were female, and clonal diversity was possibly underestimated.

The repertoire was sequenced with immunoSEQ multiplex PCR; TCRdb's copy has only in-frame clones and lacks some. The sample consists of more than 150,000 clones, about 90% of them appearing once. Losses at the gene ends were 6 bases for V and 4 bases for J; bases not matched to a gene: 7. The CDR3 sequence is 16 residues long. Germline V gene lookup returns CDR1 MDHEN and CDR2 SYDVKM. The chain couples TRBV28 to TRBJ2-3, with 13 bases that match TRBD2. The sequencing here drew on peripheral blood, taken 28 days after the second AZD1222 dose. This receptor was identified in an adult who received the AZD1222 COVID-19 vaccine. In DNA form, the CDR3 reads TGTGCCAGCAGCCGCGGACTAGCGGGAGTGGCAGATACGCAGTATTTT. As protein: CASSRGLAGVADTQYF. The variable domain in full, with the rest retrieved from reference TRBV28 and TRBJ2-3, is DVKVTQSSRYLVKRTGEKVFLECVQDMDHENMFWYRQDPGLGLRLIYFSYDVKMKEKGDIPEGYSVSREKKERFSLILESASTNQTSMYLCASSRGLAGVADTQYFGPGTRLTVL.